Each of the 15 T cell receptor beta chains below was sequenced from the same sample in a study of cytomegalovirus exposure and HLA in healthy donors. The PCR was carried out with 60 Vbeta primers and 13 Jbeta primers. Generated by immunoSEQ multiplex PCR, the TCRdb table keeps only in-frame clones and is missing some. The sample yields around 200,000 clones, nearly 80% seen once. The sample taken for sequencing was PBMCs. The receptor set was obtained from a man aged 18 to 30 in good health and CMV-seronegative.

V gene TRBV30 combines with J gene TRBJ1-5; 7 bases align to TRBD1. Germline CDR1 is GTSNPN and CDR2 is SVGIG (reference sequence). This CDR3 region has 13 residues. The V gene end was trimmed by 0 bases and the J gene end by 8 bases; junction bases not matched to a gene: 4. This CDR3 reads CAWSVQGQKPQHF. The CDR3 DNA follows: TGTGCCTGGAGTGTACAGGGGCAAAAGCCCCAGCATTTT.

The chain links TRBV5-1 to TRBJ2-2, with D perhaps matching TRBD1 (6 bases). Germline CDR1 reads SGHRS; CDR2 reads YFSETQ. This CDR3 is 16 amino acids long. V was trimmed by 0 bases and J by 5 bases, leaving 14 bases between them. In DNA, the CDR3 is TGCGCCAGCAGCTTGGCCGCACAGGGAAAAACCGGGGAGCTGTTTTTT. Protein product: CASSLAAQGKTGELFF.

CDR3 loop: CARGLAGGLPSTDTQYF. In nucleotides, the CDR3 is TGTGCCAGAGGACTAGCGGGGGGTCTACCTAGCACAGATACGCAGTATTTT. The chain carries TRBV2 and TRBJ2-3, with 14 bases fitting TRBD2. The ends lost 9 bases at V and 0 bases at J; junction bases unmatched: 8. This CDR3 spans 17 amino acids. CDR1 is SNHLY, CDR2 FYNNEI, per germline.

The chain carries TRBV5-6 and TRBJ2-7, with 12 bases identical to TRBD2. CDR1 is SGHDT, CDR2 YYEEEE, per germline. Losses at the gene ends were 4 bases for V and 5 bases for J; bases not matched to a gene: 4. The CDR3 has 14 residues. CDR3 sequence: CASSPRTSGDEQYF. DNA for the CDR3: TGTGCCAGCAGCCCCCGGACTAGCGGGGACGAGCAGTACTTC.

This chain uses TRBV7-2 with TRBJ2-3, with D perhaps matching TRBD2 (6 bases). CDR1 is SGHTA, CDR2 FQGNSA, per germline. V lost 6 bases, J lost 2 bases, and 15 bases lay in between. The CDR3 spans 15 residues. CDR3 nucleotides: TGTGCCAGCAGTCCAGCAGCGGGTCTCACAGATACGCAGTATTTT. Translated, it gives CASSPAAGLTDTQYF.

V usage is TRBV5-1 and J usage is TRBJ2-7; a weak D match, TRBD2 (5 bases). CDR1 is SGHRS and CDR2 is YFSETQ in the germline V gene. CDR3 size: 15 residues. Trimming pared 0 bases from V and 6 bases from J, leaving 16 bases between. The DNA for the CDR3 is TGCGCCAGCAGCTTGGCTCCCAGCGGTCTAGGCGAGCAGTACTTC. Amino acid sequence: CASSLAPSGLGEQYF.

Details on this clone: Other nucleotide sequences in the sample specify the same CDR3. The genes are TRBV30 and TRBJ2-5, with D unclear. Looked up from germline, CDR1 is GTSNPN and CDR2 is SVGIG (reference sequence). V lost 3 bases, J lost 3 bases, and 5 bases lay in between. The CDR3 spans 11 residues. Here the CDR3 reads CAWRSEETQYF. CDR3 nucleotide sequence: TGTGCCTGGAGGTCAGAAGAGACCCAGTACTTC.

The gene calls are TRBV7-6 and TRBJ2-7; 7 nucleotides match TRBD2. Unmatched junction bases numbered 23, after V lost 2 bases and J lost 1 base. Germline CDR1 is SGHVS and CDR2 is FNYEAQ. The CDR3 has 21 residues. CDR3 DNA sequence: TGTGCCAGCAGCTTAAGTCCGTCTCGGACAATCATAGCGGGTGAATCCTACGAGCAGTACTTC. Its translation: CASSLSPSRTIIAGESYEQYF.

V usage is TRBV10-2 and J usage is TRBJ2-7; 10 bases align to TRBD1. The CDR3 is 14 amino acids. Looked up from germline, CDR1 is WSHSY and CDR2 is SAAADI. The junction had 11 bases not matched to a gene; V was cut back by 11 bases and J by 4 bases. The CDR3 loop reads CARTPGQGLYEQYF. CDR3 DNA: TGCGCCCGTACGCCGGGACAGGGGCTGTACGAGCAGTACTTC.

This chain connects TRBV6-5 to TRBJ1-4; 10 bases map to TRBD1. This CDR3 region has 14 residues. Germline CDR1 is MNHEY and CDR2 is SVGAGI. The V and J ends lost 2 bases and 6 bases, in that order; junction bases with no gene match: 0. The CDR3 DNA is TGTGCCAGCAGTTACGGGACAGGGGATGAAAAACTGTTTTTT. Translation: CASSYGTGDEKLFF.

For the CDR3, the DNA is TGTGCCAGCAGTTTGGACATTTGGGACACCATATATTTT. This sequence encodes CASSLDIWDTIYF. The chain employs TRBV28 and TRBJ1-3; possibly TRBD1 for D (5 bases). The length of the CDR3 is 13 residues. V was trimmed by 3 bases and J by 8 bases, leaving 11 bases between them. Germline CDR1 MDHEN, CDR2 SYDVKM. Filled out from reference TRBV28 and TRBJ1-3, the complete variable domain reads DVKVTQSSRYLVKRTGEKVFLECVQDMDHENMFWYRQDPGLGLRLIYFSYDVKMKEKGDIPEGYSVSREKKERFSLILESASTNQTSMYLCASSLDIWDTIYFGEGSWLTVV.

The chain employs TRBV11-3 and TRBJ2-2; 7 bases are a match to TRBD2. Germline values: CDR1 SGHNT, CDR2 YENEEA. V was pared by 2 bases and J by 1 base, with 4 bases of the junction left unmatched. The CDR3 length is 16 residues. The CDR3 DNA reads TGTGCCAGCAGCTTAATGTCGGGAGGGAACACCGGGGAGCTGTTTTTT. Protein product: CASSLMSGGNTGELFF.

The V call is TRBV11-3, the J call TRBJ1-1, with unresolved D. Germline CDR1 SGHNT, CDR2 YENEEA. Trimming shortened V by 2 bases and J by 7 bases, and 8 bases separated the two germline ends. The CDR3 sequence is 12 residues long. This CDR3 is CASSLTGNEAFF. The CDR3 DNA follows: TGTGCCAGCAGCTTAACCGGGAATGAAGCTTTCTTT.

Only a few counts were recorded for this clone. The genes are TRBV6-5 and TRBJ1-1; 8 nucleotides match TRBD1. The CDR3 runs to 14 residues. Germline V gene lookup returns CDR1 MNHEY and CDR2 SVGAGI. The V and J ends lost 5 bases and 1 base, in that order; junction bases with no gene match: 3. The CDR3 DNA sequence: TGTGCCAGCAGTGTCGGACAGGGGAACACTGAAGCTTTCTTT. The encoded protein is CASSVGQGNTEAFF.

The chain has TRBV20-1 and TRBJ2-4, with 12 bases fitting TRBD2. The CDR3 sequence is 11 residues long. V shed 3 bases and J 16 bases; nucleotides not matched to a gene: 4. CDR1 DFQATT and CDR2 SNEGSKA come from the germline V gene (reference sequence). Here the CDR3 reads CSASTSGGLYF. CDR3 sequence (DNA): TGCAGTGCTAGCACTAGCGGGGGGCTTTACTTC.